Below, 2 T cell receptor beta chains from the same sample are listed, as sequenced in a study of cytomegalovirus exposure and HLA in healthy donors. PCR employed 60 Vbeta and 13 Jbeta primers. Here immunoSEQ multiplex PCR was the method, and the copy in TCRdb shows in-frame clones only, minus some. The table lists some 190,000 clones, around 80% of them singletons. The source material was PBMCs. The receptors were gathered from a boy between 2 and 10 years old in good health and CMV-seronegative.

The genes are TRBV5-6 and TRBJ2-5; D might be TRBD2 (5 bases). The CDR3 consists of 13 residues. Trimming stripped 0 bases from V and 5 bases from J, with 8 bases between. Germline V gene lookup returns CDR1 SGHDT and CDR2 YYEEEE. Here the CDR3 DNA reads TGTGCCAGCAGCTTGGCCGGGATGGAGACCCAGTACTTC. It encodes CASSLAGMETQYF.

The CDR3 here is CASSKDRGDEQFF. The DNA for the CDR3 is TGTGCCAGTAGTAAGGACAGGGGTGATGAGCAGTTCTTC. The chain employs TRBV19 and TRBJ2-1; TRBD1 matches 9 bases. Germline values: CDR1 LNHDA, CDR2 SQIVND (reference sequence). This CDR3 is 13 amino acids long. V dropped 4 bases and J dropped 8; count of bases not matched to a gene: 3.